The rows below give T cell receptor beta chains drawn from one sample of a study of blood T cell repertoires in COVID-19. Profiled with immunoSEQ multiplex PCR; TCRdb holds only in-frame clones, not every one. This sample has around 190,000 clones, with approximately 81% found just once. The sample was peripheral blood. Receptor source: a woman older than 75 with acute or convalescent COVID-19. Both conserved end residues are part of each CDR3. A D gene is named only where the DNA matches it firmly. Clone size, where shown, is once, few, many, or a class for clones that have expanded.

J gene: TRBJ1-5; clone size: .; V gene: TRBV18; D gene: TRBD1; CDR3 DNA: TGTGCCAGCTCACCAGTTGGGACAGGGGGCTCGAGCAATCAGCCCCAGCATTTT; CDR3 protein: CASSPVGTGGSSNQPQHF
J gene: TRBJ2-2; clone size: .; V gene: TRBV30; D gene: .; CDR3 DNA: TGTGCCTGGAGTGAACAGGGATTTGGCGGGGAGCTGTTTTTT; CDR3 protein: CAWSEQGFGGELFF
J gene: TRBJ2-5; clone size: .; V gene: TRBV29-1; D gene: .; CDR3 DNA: TGCAGCGTTGAGAGGGTCGACAGGACGTCTTACTTC; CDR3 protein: CSVERVDRTSYF
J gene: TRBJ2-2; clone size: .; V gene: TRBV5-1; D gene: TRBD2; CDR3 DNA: TGCGCCAGCAGCATAGCGGGAGGGCCCGGGGAGCTGTTTTTT; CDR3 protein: CASSIAGGPGELFF
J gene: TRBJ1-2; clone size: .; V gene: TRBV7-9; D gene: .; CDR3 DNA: TGTGCCAGCAGCTTATCGGGTCAGGGTGGTTACACCTTC; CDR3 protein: CASSLSGQGGYTF
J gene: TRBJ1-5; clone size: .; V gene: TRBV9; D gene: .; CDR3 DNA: TGTGCCAGCGGAACGGACAGTCAGCCCCAGCATTTT; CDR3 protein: CASGTDSQPQHF
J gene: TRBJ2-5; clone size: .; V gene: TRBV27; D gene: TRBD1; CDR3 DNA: TGTGCCAGCAGTGGACAGGTACAAGAGACCCAGTACTTC; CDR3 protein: CASSGQVQETQYF
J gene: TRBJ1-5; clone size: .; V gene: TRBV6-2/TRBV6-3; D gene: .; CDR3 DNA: TGTGCCAGCAGTTACCGAGCGGGGAGGAGGGATCAGCCCCAGCATTTT; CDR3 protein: CASSYRAGRRDQPQHF
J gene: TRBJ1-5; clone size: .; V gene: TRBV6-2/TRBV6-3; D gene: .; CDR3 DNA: TGTGCCAGCAGTTACCGGACGGCGGGGCGTAATCAGCCCCAGCATTTT; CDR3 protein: CASSYRTAGRNQPQHF
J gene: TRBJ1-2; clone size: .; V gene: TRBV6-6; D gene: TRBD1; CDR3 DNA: TGTGCCAGCAGTCGACAGGGGGTTACTTTTAACTATGGCTACACCTTC; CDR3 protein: CASSRQGVTFNYGYTF
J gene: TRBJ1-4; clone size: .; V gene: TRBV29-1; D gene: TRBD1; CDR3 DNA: TGCAGCGTTCTTACCGGGACAGAGGGCGAAAAACTGTTTTTT; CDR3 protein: CSVLTGTEGEKLFF
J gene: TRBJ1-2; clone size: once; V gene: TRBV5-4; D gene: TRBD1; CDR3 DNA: TGTGCCAGCAGCCTCGACAGGGCGGGGGGCTACACCTTC; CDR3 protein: CASSLDRAGGYTF
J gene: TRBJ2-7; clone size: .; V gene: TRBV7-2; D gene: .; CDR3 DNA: TGTGCCAGCAGCCCTCTGTACGAGCAGTACTTC; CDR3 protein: CASSPLYEQYF
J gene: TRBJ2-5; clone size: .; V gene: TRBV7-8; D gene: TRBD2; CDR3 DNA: TGTGCCAGCAGCCCCCGGTTAGCGGGAGAGGAGACCCAGTACTTC; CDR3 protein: CASSPRLAGEETQYF